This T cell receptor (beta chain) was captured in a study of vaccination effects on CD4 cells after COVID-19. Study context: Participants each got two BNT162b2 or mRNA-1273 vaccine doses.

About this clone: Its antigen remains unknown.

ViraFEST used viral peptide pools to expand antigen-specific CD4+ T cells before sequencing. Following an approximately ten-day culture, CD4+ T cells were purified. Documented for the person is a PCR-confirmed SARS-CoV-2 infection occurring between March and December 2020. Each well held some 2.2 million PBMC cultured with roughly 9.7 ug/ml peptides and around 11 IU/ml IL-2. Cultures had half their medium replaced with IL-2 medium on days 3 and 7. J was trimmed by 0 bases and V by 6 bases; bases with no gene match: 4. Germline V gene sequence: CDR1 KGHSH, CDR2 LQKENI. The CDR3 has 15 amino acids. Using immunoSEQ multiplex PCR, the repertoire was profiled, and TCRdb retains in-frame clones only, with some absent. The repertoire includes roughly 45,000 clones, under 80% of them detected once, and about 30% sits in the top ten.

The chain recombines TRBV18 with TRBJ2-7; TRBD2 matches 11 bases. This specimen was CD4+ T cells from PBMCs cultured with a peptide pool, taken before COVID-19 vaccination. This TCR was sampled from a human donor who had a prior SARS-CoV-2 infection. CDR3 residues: CASSPGLADSYEQYF. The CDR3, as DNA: TGTGCCAGCTCGCCGGGACTAGCGGACTCCTACGAGCAGTACTTC.